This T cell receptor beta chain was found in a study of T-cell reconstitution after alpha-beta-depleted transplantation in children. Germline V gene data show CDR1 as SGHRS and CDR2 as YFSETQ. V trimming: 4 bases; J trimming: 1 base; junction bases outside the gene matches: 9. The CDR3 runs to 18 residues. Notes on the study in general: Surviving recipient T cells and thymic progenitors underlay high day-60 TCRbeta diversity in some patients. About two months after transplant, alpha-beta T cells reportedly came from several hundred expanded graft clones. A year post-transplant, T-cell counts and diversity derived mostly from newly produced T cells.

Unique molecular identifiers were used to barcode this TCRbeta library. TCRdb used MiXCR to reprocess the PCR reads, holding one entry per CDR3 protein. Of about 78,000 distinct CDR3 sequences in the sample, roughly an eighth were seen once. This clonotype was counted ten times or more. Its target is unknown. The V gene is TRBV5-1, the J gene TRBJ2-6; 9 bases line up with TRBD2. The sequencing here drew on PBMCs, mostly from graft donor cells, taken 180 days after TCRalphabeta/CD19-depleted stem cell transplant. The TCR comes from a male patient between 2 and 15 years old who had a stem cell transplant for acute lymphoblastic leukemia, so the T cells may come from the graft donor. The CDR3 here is CASSPGLADLSGANVLTF. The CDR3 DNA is TGCGCCAGCAGCCCGGGACTAGCCGACCTATCTGGGGCCAACGTCCTGACTTTC.